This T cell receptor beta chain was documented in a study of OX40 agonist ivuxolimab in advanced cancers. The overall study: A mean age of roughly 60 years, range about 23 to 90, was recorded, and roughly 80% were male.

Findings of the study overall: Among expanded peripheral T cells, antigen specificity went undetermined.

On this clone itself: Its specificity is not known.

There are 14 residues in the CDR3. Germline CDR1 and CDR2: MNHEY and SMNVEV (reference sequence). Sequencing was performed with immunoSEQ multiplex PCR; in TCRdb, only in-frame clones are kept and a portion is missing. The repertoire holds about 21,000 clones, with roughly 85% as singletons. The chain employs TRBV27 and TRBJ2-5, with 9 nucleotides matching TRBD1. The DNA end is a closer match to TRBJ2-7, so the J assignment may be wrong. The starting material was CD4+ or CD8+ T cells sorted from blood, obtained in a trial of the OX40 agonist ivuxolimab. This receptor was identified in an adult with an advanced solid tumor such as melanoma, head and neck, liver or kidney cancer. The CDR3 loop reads CASSRTGGIYEQYF. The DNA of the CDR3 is TGTGCCAGCAGCCGTACAGGGGGCATCTACGAGCAGTACTTC.